This is a list of T cell receptor beta chains from one sample in a study of identical twins. One entry per CDR3 protein, called by TCRdb with MiXCR from the 5' RACE reads. Among about 190,000 distinct CDR3 sequences listed, 15% were seen once. These same data were also listed under a study on T cells expressing NK-cell markers.

Sequencing input: CD8+ T cells sorted from blood. The receptor set was obtained from a woman aged 18-29 years in good health. Each CDR3 is given with its conserved first and last residue. D genes are given only for firm matches. The size of a clone is reported for some rows only, either as once, few or many, or as a class for expanded clones.

d_call: -
clone_size: -
j_call: TRBJ2-7
v_call: TRBV12-3/TRBV12-4
cdr3_aa: CASSYGALGAEQYF
cdr3_nt: TGTGCCAGCAGTTATGGGGCCCTGGGGGCCGAGCAGTACTTC

d_call: -
clone_size: -
j_call: TRBJ2-6
v_call: TRBV28
cdr3_aa: CASSMDGISGANVLTF
cdr3_nt: TGTGCCAGCAGCATGGACGGAATCTCTGGGGCCAACGTCCTGACTTTC

d_call: TRBD2
clone_size: -
j_call: TRBJ2-7
v_call: TRBV27
cdr3_aa: CASGPRPGLAGGHSYEQYF
cdr3_nt: TGTGCCAGCGGTCCCAGACCAGGCCTAGCGGGAGGCCATTCCTACGAGCAGTACTTC

d_call: -
clone_size: few
j_call: TRBJ1-4
v_call: TRBV9
cdr3_aa: CASSAPGPKEKLFF
cdr3_nt: TGTGCCAGCAGCGCCCCGGGGCCCAAAGAAAAACTGTTTTTT

d_call: -
clone_size: few
j_call: TRBJ2-7
v_call: TRBV12-3/TRBV12-4
cdr3_aa: CASGKSSYEQYF
cdr3_nt: TGTGCCAGCGGCAAGAGTTCCTACGAGCAGTACTTC

d_call: -
clone_size: -
j_call: TRBJ1-5
v_call: TRBV12-3/TRBV12-4
cdr3_aa: CASSLAPRGNQPQHF
cdr3_nt: TGTGCCAGCAGTTTAGCGCCCAGGGGAAATCAGCCCCAGCATTTT

d_call: TRBD2
clone_size: -
j_call: TRBJ2-1
v_call: TRBV7-2
cdr3_aa: CASSKPGLAYNEQFF
cdr3_nt: TGTGCCAGCAGCAAACCGGGACTAGCCTACAATGAGCAGTTCTTC

d_call: TRBD2
clone_size: few
j_call: TRBJ2-5
v_call: TRBV4-2
cdr3_aa: CASSQGEAGEETQYF
cdr3_nt: TGTGCCAGCAGCCAAGGGGAGGCGGGGGAAGAGACCCAGTACTTC

d_call: -
clone_size: -
j_call: TRBJ1-5
v_call: TRBV28
cdr3_aa: CASRFPTDSNQPQHF
cdr3_nt: TGTGCCAGCAGGTTCCCAACGGATAGCAATCAGCCCCAGCATTTT

d_call: -
clone_size: few
j_call: TRBJ2-3
v_call: TRBV9
cdr3_aa: CASSVGWGSTDTQYF
cdr3_nt: TGTGCCAGCAGCGTAGGGTGGGGGAGCACAGATACGCAGTATTTT

d_call: -
clone_size: -
j_call: TRBJ2-1
v_call: TRBV20-1
cdr3_aa: CSARDRAGSYNEQFF
cdr3_nt: TGCAGTGCTAGAGATAGGGCGGGATCCTACAATGAGCAGTTCTTC

d_call: -
clone_size: -
j_call: TRBJ2-3
v_call: TRBV3-1
cdr3_aa: CASSQDIRVDTQYF
cdr3_nt: TGTGCCAGCAGCCAAGATATCAGGGTGGATACGCAGTATTTT

d_call: -
clone_size: few
j_call: TRBJ2-7
v_call: TRBV10-2
cdr3_aa: CASSESTGRNEQYF
cdr3_nt: TGCGCCAGCAGTGAGTCGACAGGTAGGAACGAGCAGTACTTC

d_call: TRBD2
clone_size: -
j_call: TRBJ2-3
v_call: TRBV2
cdr3_aa: CASRVGTSRADTQYF
cdr3_nt: TGTGCCAGCAGGGTCGGGACTAGCCGTGCAGATACGCAGTATTTT

d_call: -
clone_size: -
j_call: TRBJ2-7
v_call: TRBV3-1
cdr3_aa: CASSQDYSAADAYEQYF
cdr3_nt: TGTGCCAGCAGCCAAGATTATAGCGCAGCCGACGCGTACGAGCAGTACTTC